One and the same sample provided the 15 T cell receptor beta chains below, sequenced in a study of blood T cell repertoires in COVID-19 (dated by TCRdb to the early 2020s). Libraries were made using the immunoSEQ multiplex PCR assay. Entries here come from immuneACCESS through TCRdb and include only in-frame sequences with V and J called. Some clones fail to appear in such tables; in the studies checked, an unresolved V gene covers under half of the shortfall, and the cause of the remainder is unknown. The sample data list 70,000 or so clones, and 75% to 85% of these were observed just once. Together, the top ten hold approximately 6% of the sample. The specimen sequenced was peripheral blood. Receptor source: a woman aged 55-70 years with acute or convalescent COVID-19.

The chain links TRBV7-3 to TRBJ1-1, with 8 nucleotides matching TRBD1. V lost 5 bases, J lost 7 bases, and 6 bases stayed unmatched. Germline CDR1 is SGHTA and CDR2 is FQGTGA. The CDR3 totals 13 residues. This CDR3 reads CASSEDRGFEAFF. DNA for the CDR3: TGTGCCAGCAGCGAAGACAGGGGTTTTGAAGCTTTCTTT.

The CDR3 loop reads CASRDVGGALFF. The CDR3 nucleotides read TGTGCCAGCAGGGACGTCGGGGGGGCACTGTTTTTT. V and J are TRBV7-2 and TRBJ1-4, with D perhaps matching TRBD1 (6 bases). Germline values: CDR1 SGHTA, CDR2 FQGNSA. Trimming stripped 6 bases from V and 13 bases from J, with 15 bases between. There are 12 residues in the CDR3.

For this clone: This sample also contains other DNA sequences that code for the same CDR3. This rearrangement joins TRBV10-3 to TRBJ1-2, with TRBD1 as a possible D gene (5 bases). CDR1 ENHRY and CDR2 SYGVKD come from the germline V gene. The length of the CDR3 is 15 residues. V lost 4 bases, J lost 2 bases, and 14 bases lay in between. The CDR3 is CAISGGDGANYGYTF. The CDR3 bases are TGTGCCATCAGTGGGGGGGACGGAGCGAACTATGGCTACACCTTC.

The chain has TRBV7-2 and TRBJ2-2; 8 bases agree with TRBD1. V lost 4 bases, J lost 5 bases, and 3 bases stayed unmatched. CDR3 length equals 14 residues. Germline loops: CDR1 SGHTA, CDR2 FQGNSA. The CDR3 protein is CASSSTGDTGELFF. The CDR3 DNA is TGTGCCAGCAGCTCGACAGGGGATACCGGGGAGCTGTTTTTT.

This rearrangement joins TRBV3-1 (or the pseudogene TRBV3-2) to TRBJ1-5; no definite D call. Trimming left V 5 bases short and J 5 bases short, with 7 bases between. The CDR3 spans 12 residues. Germline V lookup: CDR1 LGHDT, CDR2 YNNKEL (reference sequence). Written as DNA, the CDR3 is TGTGCCAGCAGCGACGGGGATCAGCCCCAGCATTTT. This encodes CASSDGDQPQHF.

The chain couples TRBV9 to TRBJ2-7; no definite D call. The V and J ends lost 0 bases and 4 bases respectively, with 14 bases between them. The CDR3 is 15 amino acids. The germline gives CDR1 SGDLS, CDR2 YYNGEE. This chain's CDR3 is CASSVGSGIGYEQYF. CDR3 in DNA: TGTGCCAGCAGCGTAGGGTCGGGTATCGGGTACGAGCAGTACTTC.

The CDR3 spells CASSDWTGGTEAFF. The CDR3 bases are TGTGCCAGCAGTGACTGGACAGGGGGGACTGAAGCTTTCTTT. V is TRBV25-1 and J is TRBJ1-1; 10 bases are a match to TRBD1. With 3 bases clipped from V and 5 bases from J, the junction kept 3 bases outside the gene matches. CDR3 length equals 14 residues. Germline CDR1 reads MGHDK; CDR2 reads SYGVNS.

This clone has just one count. The J gene is TRBJ1-3, the V gene TRBV18, with D unresolved. V was pared by 2 bases and J by 3 bases, with 8 bases between. In germline, CDR1 is KGHSH, CDR2 LQKENI. The CDR3 is 14 residues long. The CDR3 spells CASSPELSGNTIYF. For the CDR3, the DNA is TGTGCCAGCTCACCAGAGTTGAGTGGAAACACCATATATTTT. The full variable domain, its missing parts supplied by reference TRBV18 and TRBJ1-3, is NAGVMQNPRHLVRRRGQEARLRCSPMKGHSHVYWYRQLPEEGLKFMVYLQKENIIDESGMPKERFSAEFPKEGPSILRIQQVVRGDSAAYFCASSPELSGNTIYFGEGSWLTVV.

J is TRBJ1-3 and V is TRBV5-1, with D uncertain. The V end was cut by 0 bases, the J end by 1 base, with 8 bases between. CDR3 length: 15 residues. CDR1 is SGHRS and CDR2 is YFSETQ in the germline V gene. DNA of the CDR3: TGCGCCAGCAGCTTGGATATTCCTTCTGGAAACACCATATATTTT. As protein: CASSLDIPSGNTIYF. Complete variable domain (other parts from reference TRBV5-1 and TRBJ1-3): KAGVTQTPRYLIKTRGQQVTLSCSPISGHRSVSWYQQTPGQGLQFLFEYFSETQRNKGNFPGRFSGRQFSNSRSEMNVSTLELGDSALYLCASSLDIPSGNTIYFGEGSWLTVV.

This clone was picked up a small number of times. The CDR3 loop reads CASTLNYGYTF. The CDR3 DNA reads as TGTGCCAGCACACTCAACTATGGCTACACCTTC. The chain links TRBV2 to TRBJ1-2, with D hard to call. Trimming shortened V by 7 bases and J by 2 bases, and 5 bases separated the two germline ends. The germline CDR1 and CDR2 sequences are SNHLY and FYNNEI. The length of the CDR3 is 11 residues.

The genes are TRBV7-3 and TRBJ1-6, with 9 positions matching TRBD1. Germline CDR1 is SGHTA and CDR2 is FQGTGA. The CDR3 sequence is 15 residues long. V shed 1 base and J 7 bases; nucleotides not matched to a gene: 2. As DNA, the CDR3 is TGTGCCAGCAGCTTAAGGACAGGGGAAAATTCACCCCTCCACTTT. Protein: CASSLRTGENSPLHF.

V is TRBV6-5 and J is TRBJ2-3; 12 nucleotides agree with TRBD2. CDR3 length: 16 residues. Germline V gives CDR1 MNHEY, CDR2 SVGAGI. The V segment lost 4 bases and the J segment 6 bases; nucleotides outside the gene matches: 8. This chain's CDR3 is CASSSRLAGDRDTQYF. In nucleotides, the CDR3 is TGTGCCAGCAGTTCGAGACTAGCGGGGGATCGGGATACGCAGTATTTT.

The chain couples TRBV2 to TRBJ2-4, with D tentatively TRBD2 (5 bases). The germline V and J ends were trimmed by 4 bases and 7 bases, with 8 bases remaining between them. The germline V gene encodes CDR1 SNHLY and CDR2 FYNNEI. This CDR3 comprises 12 residues. The CDR3 protein is CASSGTGNIQYF. CDR3 DNA sequence: TGTGCCAGCAGTGGGACGGGGAACATTCAGTACTTC.

The chain links TRBV6-2 or TRBV6-3 to TRBJ2-1; D is possibly TRBD1 (5 bases). Germline assignment: CDR1 MNHEY and CDR2 SVGEGT. Trimming took 4 bases from V and 9 from J, leaving 10 bases between them. This CDR3 contains 12 residues. DNA for the CDR3: TGTGCCAGCAGTTCAGGGTACCTTGAGCAGTTCTTC. Its translation is CASSSGYLEQFF.

The V call is TRBV30, the J call TRBJ1-3; 7 positions agree with TRBD1. From germline, CDR1 is GTSNPN and CDR2 SVGIG (reference sequence). The CDR3 sequence is 12 residues long. CDR3 sequence: CAQTGPGNTIYF. The CDR3 nucleotides read TGTGCACAGACAGGGCCTGGAAACACCATATATTTT.